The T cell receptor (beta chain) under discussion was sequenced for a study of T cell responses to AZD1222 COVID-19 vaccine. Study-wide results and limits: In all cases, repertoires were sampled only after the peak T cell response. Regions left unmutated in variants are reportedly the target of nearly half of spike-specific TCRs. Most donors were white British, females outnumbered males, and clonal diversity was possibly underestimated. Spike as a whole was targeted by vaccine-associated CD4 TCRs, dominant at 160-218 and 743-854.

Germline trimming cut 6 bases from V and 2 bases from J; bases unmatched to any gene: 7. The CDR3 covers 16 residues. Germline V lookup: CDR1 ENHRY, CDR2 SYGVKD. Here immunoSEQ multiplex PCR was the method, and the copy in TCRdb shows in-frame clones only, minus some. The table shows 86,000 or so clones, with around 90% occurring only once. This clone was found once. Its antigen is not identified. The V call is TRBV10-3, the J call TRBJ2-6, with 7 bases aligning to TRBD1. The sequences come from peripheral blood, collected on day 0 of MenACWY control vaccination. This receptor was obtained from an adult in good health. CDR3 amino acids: CAISRDRGPGANVLTF. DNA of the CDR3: TGTGCCATCAGCCGGGACAGAGGGCCTGGGGCCAACGTCCTGACTTTC.